The T cell receptor beta chain under discussion was sequenced for a study of regulatory T cells in long-lasting Graves disease (dated by TCRdb to the early 2020s). Regarding the research as a whole: Patients with newly diagnosed Graves' disease had been on antithyroid drugs for under 3 months. The study was registered as a clinical trial and conducted in China. A total of around 35 samples underwent TCR sequencing, from about 13 patients with persistent Graves' disease and 20 or so patients with newly diagnosed Graves' disease. Patients with persistent Graves' disease were compared with patients with newly diagnosed Graves' disease using TCR sequencing and RNA sequencing of peripheral blood. General findings and caveats noted by the study authors: Lower TCR Shannon entropy and fewer highly expanded clones were observed in persistent Graves' disease patients than in newly diagnosed patients, which suggested clonal expansion. Only peripheral blood was studied, because thyroid tissue, the primary lesion, was inaccessible. Only the TCR beta chain was sequenced and analyzed. Patients with persistent disease shared more public clonotypes (approximately 2,500) than newly diagnosed patients did (about 970). As a limitation, the authors acknowledged that the small sample size may reduce accuracy. Persistent disease showed preferential use of TRBV28, TRBJ1-2 and TRBJ2-5, whereas newly diagnosed disease favored TRBV20-1 and TRBJ2-1.

The library was built by means of multiplex PCR. Sequenced on an Illumina HiSeq 4000. CDR3 regions were amplified by Arm-PCR with iRepertoire HTBI primers to construct TCR beta libraries. Gel purification was performed on PCR products prior to sequencing. The source study handled its data this way. A total of roughly 58 TRBV and 14 TRBJ segments were identified across samples and were used for gene usage analysis of CDR3 amino acid clonotypes. COPE and FqMerger were used to merge filtered high-quality paired reads into contigs. BLAST was used to align contigs to IMGT TRBV, TRBD and TRBJ reference genes, with CDR3 defined following IMGT. Any clonotype with a frequency above 0.1% was counted as a highly expanded clone. Shannon entropy served as the measure of repertoire diversity, while the Gini coefficient captured V-J evenness. Clonotypes shared by more than one individual were considered public. TCRdb itself trimmed the public reads at Q25 with fastp, ran MiXCR and retained productive beta chains. Entries are consolidated by CDR3 protein sequence, retaining the most common genes and DNA. The V and J calls were not made by the authors but by TCRdb's processing. The sample table contains 400,000 to 550,000 distinct CDR3 sequences; only one count was recorded for around 15% of them. The ten largest clones take up around 10% of the sample.

The junction carries 17 bases between V and J, which are trimmed by 4 bases and 7 bases respectively. The CDR3 numbers 15 residues from cysteine through phenylalanine. Only the CDR3 portion is preserved as DNA: 45 bases, with reading frame beginning at the first base. Sequences LNHDA (CDR1) and SQIVND (CDR2) are obtained from the germline V gene (reference sequence). The time point label corresponds to: newly diagnosed GD, antithyroid drugs for less than 3 months. For both TCR sequencing and RNA sequencing, RNA was extracted from PBMCs in TRIzol. The diagnosis of Graves' disease followed American Thyroid Association guidelines. Patients were recruited from an endocrinology department in Xi'an, China. Each patient gave approximately 8.8 milliliters of peripheral blood, collected in an EDTA anticoagulant tube. Ficoll Paque Plus density gradient separation was used to isolate PBMCs, and no further T cell sorting was performed. RNA quality was checked with an Agilent 2100 Bioanalyzer and agarose gel, and concentration with a NanoDrop 2000.

About this clonotype itself: Its antigen specificity is not known. No quality values exist for individual bases; no much larger clone is one base distant.

These same data were also listed under a study on T cells in Graves' hyperthyroidism and ophthalmopathy. The other study reports the following: A patient counted as having stable Graves' hyperthyroidism if no progression to ophthalmopathy occurred over 18 months of follow-up. Hyperthyroidism patients were newly diagnosed, had a disease duration of under 2 months, and were aged 18 to 65 years. Any patient with an uncontrolled infection, another autoimmune disease, pregnancy or lactation was excluded. Clinical symptoms, serum thyroxine and TRAb, thyroid ultrasound, and orbital computed tomography formed the basis for the diagnoses. The TCR CDR3 was subjected to a first round of RT-PCR using the HTBI primer set and the Qiagen OneStep RT-PCR kit. Most expanded thyroid clonotypes (frequency above 0.001) were also detected in blood, suggesting blood repertoires may reflect thyroid immune responses. Ophthalmopathy was separated from stable hyperthyroidism by a 13 V-J signature model, with approximately 85% sensitivity and roughly 84% specificity obtained in cross-validation and 80%/75% obtained in testing. In validation, progression to ophthalmopathy was predicted by the model with about 70% sensitivity and roughly 76% specificity, a median of approximately 6.5 months before onset. A discovery cohort of around 100 patients, approximately 45 with Graves' ophthalmopathy and fewer than 65 with stable Graves' hyperthyroidism, was used to find distinguishing TCR V-J signatures. Prospective prediction of ophthalmopathy was tested in an independent validation cohort consisting of under 20 hyperthyroidism patients and over 15 patients who later progressed to ophthalmopathy. The 100 discovery patients were divided at random into training and test sets in a 7:3 ratio. In several Graves' hyperthyroidism patients, the study also compared T-cell repertoires from thyroid tissue with T-cell repertoires from blood. After blood sampling, hyperthyroidism patients were treated with methimazole at a starting dose of 30 mg daily, and ophthalmopathy patients were treated with high-dose intravenous methylprednisolone. The libraries were constructed in a second round of multiplex PCR and then size-selected and purified. Libraries were sequenced paired-end with 100 bp reads on an Illumina HiSeq2000. SOAPnuke was used to process the raw data, with reads discarded if the reads contained adapters or uncalled bases, had a mean Phred below 15, or lacked an exact constant-primer or identifier match. High-quality paired reads were merged with COPE v1.2.5, and unique nucleotide sequences were defined as clonotypes. MiTCR v1.1 was used to align the clonotypes against IMGT TRBV, TRBD and TRBJ reference segments. Only V-J combinations with frequency above 0.0001, covering 99% to 99.2% of repertoires, were analysed. A TCS score was defined as the ratio between F50 (clonal expansion) and ExV (chaos), using BLOSUM62-based TCRdist between CDR3 peptides within each V-J. Welch's t-statistics and random forest reduced roughly 500 V-J features to roughly 13, which were used in a naive Bayes classifier (R e1071). No statistical method was used to set the sample size in advance, and investigators knew the group allocation. The paper reports TCR Vbeta CDR3 sequencing of some 140 peripheral blood samples: 43 ophthalmopathy, roughly 80 hyperthyroidism and some 17 progressor patients.

The source is a woman aged 25 to 39 with Graves disease. Donor details come from another sample of the same person, matched by shared clones. This material consisted of peripheral blood mononuclear cells (PBMCs), taken at new diagnosis, from a patient treated with antithyroid drugs. This receptor chain uses TRBV19 and TRBJ2-1, with a tentative D gene TRBD1 over 10 matching bases. The nucleotide sequence is TGTGCCAGTAGTAGACAGGGGGCGGGGGGGAATGAGCAGTTCTTC. Its protein reads: CASSRQGAGGNEQFF.